A single sample is the source of the 11 T cell receptor beta chains below, sequenced in a study of Ad26.COV2.S vaccination and SARS-CoV-2 variants. Treatment defined: around 19 received Ad26.COV2.S at low or high dose, single or two shots; 5 received placebo; per-sample allocation not given. All samples were drawn on day 63, counting from the first vaccine or placebo injection. Produced via immunoSEQ multiplex PCR; TCRdb's table is partial and in-frame only. The table has roughly 700,000 clones, 80% to 90% seen once. The sample consisted of peripheral blood, taken in a trial of Ad26.COV2.S vaccine versus placebo. Source of these receptors: a person aged 18 to 59 who received the Ad26.COV2.S COVID-19 vaccine or a placebo.

This clone came up a few times. CDR3 loop: CASRPSTGTGNSPLHF. The CDR3 DNA reads TGCGCCAGCAGACCCTCTACCGGGACAGGGAACTCACCCCTCCACTTT. The V gene is TRBV5-1, the J gene TRBJ1-6, with 9 bases matching TRBD1. Germline CDR1 is SGHRS and CDR2 is YFSETQ. Germline trimming cut 5 bases from V and 10 bases from J; bases unmatched to any gene: 13. This CDR3 comprises 16 residues.

This clone has a single count. The chain employs TRBV6-5 and TRBJ1-3; D gene unclear. The CDR3 loop spans 10 amino acids. Trimming removed 7 bases at V and 9 bases at J, with 7 bases between. The germline V gene has CDR1 MNHEY and CDR2 SVGAGI. DNA for the CDR3: TGTGCCAGCATCCTTTTCACCATATATTTT. Translating gives CASILFTIYF.

The chain links TRBV30 to TRBJ1-1; 10 bases align to TRBD1. Looked up from germline, CDR1 is GTSNPN and CDR2 is SVGIG (reference sequence). Trimming removed 8 bases from V and 0 bases from J; junction bases left unmatched: 3. CDR3 length equals 13 residues. The CDR3 reads CAGDRGLNTEAFF. The CDR3 DNA reads TGTGCCGGTGACAGGGGGCTGAACACTGAAGCTTTCTTT.

This chain connects TRBV7-2 to TRBJ1-2, with unresolved D. V was trimmed by 3 bases and J by 3 bases, leaving 11 bases between them. The CDR3 spans 14 residues. Germline V gene lookup returns CDR1 SGHTA and CDR2 FQGNSA. CDR3 residues: CASSFLQMDYGYTF. In DNA, the CDR3 is TGTGCCAGCAGCTTCCTACAGATGGACTATGGCTACACCTTC.

This chain uses TRBV3-1 (or the pseudogene TRBV3-2) with TRBJ2-7; D might be TRBD2 (5 bases). Trimming pared 3 bases from V and 3 bases from J, leaving 12 bases between. This CDR3 is built from 14 residues. Per germline, CDR1 LGHDT and CDR2 YNNKEL (reference sequence). The CDR3 sequence is CASSHGNRDYEQYF. CDR3 coding DNA: TGTGCCAGCAGCCACGGCAATCGGGACTACGAGCAGTACTTC.

The J gene is TRBJ2-5, the V gene TRBV5-1; D is unclear. The V end was cut by 7 bases, the J end by 5 bases, with 18 bases between. This CDR3 region has 14 residues. Per germline, CDR1 SGHRS and CDR2 YFSETQ. CDR3 region: CASGALEAGETQYF. For the CDR3, the DNA is TGCGCCAGCGGCGCCTTAGAGGCTGGGGAGACCCAGTACTTC. Complete variable domain (other parts from reference TRBV5-1 and TRBJ2-5): KAGVTQTPRYLIKTRGQQVTLSCSPISGHRSVSWYQQTPGQGLQFLFEYFSETQRNKGNFPGRFSGRQFSNSRSEMNVSTLELGDSALYLCASGALEAGETQYFGPGTRLLVL.

The V and J genes are TRBV5-1 and TRBJ2-7; D is perhaps TRBD2 (5 bases). Germline-derived CDR1 and CDR2 are SGHRS and YFSETQ. V lost 0 bases and J 0 bases, leaving 10 bases between the germline ends. The CDR3 spans 15 residues. CDR3 sequence reads: CASSLDGLSSYEQYF. CDR3 DNA sequence: TGCGCCAGCAGCTTGGATGGACTCAGCTCCTACGAGCAGTACTTC. Variable domain in full (rest from reference TRBV5-1 and TRBJ2-7): KAGVTQTPRYLIKTRGQQVTLSCSPISGHRSVSWYQQTPGQGLQFLFEYFSETQRNKGNFPGRFSGRQFSNSRSEMNVSTLELGDSALYLCASSLDGLSSYEQYFGPGTRLTVT.

CDR3 nucleotides: TGTGCCACCAGTCCCCGCAGGGTATTCTACGAGCAGTACTTC. This sequence encodes CATSPRRVFYEQYF. The rearrangement uses TRBV24-1 and TRBJ2-7; D perhaps matches TRBD1 (5 bases). The CDR3 is made up of 14 amino acids. The V end was cut by 6 bases, the J end by 3 bases, with 14 bases between. Germline V CDR1 and CDR2: KGHDR, SFDVKD.

The V gene is TRBV7-3, the J gene TRBJ2-1; 7 positions match TRBD1. V lost 5 bases, J lost 2 bases, and 6 bases stayed unmatched. The CDR3 covers 15 residues. The germline V gene has CDR1 SGHTA and CDR2 FQGTGA. CDR3 sequence (DNA): TGTGCCAGCAGCCTCGCCGGACAGGCCTACAATGAGCAGTTCTTC. This gives the protein CASSLAGQAYNEQFF.

This clone was picked up one time. The chain is built from TRBV29-1 and TRBJ1-1, with 11 bases fitting TRBD1. The CDR3 contains 12 residues. The junction had 9 bases not matched to a gene; V was cut back by 7 bases and J by 11 bases. The germline gives CDR1 SQVTM, CDR2 ANQGSEA. CDR3 DNA: TGCAGCGCCGGAGGACAGGGGGCTCTGGCTTTCTTT. It specifies CSAGGQGALAFF.

This chain links TRBV7-9 with TRBJ2-7, with D tentatively TRBD1 (6 bases). Trimming removed 4 bases at V and 2 bases at J, with 12 bases between. Germline loops: CDR1 SEHNR, CDR2 FQNEAQ (reference sequence). The CDR3 runs 14 residues. The CDR3 here is CASSWAGTPYEQYF. The CDR3, as DNA: TGTGCCAGCAGCTGGGCAGGGACACCCTACGAGCAGTACTTC.